This TCR beta chain was recorded in a study of shared clonotypes between healthy human individuals. In the study overall: Used for every donor were three CD4 naive, three CD4 memory, two CD8 naive and one CD8 memory plate. Overall study results and limits: Sorted-subset sequencing, rarefaction showed, was incomplete despite large depth.

CD45RO-negative cells were positively selected for CCR7, leaving out terminally differentiated effector memory CD45RA+ cells. Worth noting for this clone: Its target is not known.

The germline gives CDR1 MNHEY, CDR2 SVGAGI. V lost 4 bases and J lost 5; bases outside the gene matches: 3. CDR3 size: 15 residues. TCRdb's copy holds only in-frame clones and misses some; the assay was immunoSEQ multiplex PCR. The sample records about 580,000 clones, roughly 98% being singletons. Sequenced: naive CD8+ T cells sorted from blood. The V call is TRBV6-5, the J call TRBJ2-2, with 11 bases identical to TRBD1. The receptor was derived from a man younger than 40 in good health. CDR3 residues: CASSSGTGGTGELFF. CDR3 sequence (DNA): TGTGCCAGCAGTTCCGGGACAGGGGGGACCGGGGAGCTGTTTTTT.